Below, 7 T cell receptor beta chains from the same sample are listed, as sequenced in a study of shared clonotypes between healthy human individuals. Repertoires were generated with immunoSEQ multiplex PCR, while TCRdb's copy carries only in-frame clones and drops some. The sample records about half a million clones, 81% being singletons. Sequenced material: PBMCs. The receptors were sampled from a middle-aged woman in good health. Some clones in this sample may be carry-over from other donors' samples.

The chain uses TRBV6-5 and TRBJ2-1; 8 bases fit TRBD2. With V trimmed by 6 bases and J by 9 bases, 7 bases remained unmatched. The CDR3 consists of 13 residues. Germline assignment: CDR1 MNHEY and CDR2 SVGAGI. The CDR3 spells CASRSGGPPEQFF. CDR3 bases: TGTGCCAGCAGATCGGGAGGGCCGCCTGAGCAGTTCTTC.

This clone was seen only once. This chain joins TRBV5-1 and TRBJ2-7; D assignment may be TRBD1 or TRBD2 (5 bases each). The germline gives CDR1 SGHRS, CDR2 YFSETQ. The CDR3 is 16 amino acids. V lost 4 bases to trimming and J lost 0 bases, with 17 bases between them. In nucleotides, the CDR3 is TGCGCCAGCAGCCTGGGCCGGGGCGGCTCCTCCTACGAGCAGTACTTC. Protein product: CASSLGRGGSSYEQYF.

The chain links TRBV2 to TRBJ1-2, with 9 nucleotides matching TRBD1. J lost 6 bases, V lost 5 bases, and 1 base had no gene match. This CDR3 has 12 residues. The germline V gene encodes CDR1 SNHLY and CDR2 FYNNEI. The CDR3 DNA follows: TGTGCCAGCAGTTGGACAGGGGATGGCTACACCTTC. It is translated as CASSWTGDGYTF.

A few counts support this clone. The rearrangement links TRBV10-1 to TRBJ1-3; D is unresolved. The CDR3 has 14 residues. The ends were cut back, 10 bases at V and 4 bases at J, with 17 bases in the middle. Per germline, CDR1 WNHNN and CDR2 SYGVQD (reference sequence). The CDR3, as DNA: TGCGCCACCGCACCTTCATCGGCAGGAAACACCATATATTTT. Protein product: CATAPSSAGNTIYF.

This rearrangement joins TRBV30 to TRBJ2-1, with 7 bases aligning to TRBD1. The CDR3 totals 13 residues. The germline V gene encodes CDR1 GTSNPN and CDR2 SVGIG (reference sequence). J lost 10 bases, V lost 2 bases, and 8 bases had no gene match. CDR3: CAWSPVGGREQFF. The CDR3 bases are TGTGCCTGGAGTCCTGTAGGGGGCCGGGAGCAGTTCTTC.

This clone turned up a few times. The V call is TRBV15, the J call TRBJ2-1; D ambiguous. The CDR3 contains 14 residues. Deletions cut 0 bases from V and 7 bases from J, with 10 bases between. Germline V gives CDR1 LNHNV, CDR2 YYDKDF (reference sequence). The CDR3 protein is CATSRDSGWNEQFF. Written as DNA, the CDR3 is TGTGCCACCAGCAGAGATTCCGGTTGGAATGAGCAGTTCTTC. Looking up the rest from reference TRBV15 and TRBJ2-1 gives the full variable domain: DAMVIQNPRYQVTQFGKPVTLSCSQTLNHNVMYWYQQKSSQAPKLLFHYYDKDFNNEADTPDNFQSRRPNTSFCFLDIRSPGLGDTAMYLCATSRDSGWNEQFFGPGTRLTVL.

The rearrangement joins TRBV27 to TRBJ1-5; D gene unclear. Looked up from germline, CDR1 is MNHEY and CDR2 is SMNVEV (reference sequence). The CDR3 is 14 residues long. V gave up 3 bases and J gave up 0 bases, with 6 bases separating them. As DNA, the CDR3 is TGTGCCAGCAGTTTGGAGTATAGCAATCAGCCCCAGCATTTT. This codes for CASSLEYSNQPQHF.